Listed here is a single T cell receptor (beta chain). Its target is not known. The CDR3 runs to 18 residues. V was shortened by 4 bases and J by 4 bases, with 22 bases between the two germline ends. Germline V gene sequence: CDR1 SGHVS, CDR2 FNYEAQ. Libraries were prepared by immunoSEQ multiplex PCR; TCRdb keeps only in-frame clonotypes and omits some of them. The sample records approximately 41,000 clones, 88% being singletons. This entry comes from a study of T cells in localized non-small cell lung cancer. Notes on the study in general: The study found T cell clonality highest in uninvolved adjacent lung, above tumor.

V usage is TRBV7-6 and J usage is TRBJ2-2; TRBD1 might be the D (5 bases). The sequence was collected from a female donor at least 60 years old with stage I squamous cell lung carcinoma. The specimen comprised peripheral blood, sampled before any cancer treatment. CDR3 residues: CASSYAIVADTATGELFF. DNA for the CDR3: TGTGCCAGCAGCTACGCTATAGTTGCGGACACTGCCACCGGGGAGCTGTTTTTT.